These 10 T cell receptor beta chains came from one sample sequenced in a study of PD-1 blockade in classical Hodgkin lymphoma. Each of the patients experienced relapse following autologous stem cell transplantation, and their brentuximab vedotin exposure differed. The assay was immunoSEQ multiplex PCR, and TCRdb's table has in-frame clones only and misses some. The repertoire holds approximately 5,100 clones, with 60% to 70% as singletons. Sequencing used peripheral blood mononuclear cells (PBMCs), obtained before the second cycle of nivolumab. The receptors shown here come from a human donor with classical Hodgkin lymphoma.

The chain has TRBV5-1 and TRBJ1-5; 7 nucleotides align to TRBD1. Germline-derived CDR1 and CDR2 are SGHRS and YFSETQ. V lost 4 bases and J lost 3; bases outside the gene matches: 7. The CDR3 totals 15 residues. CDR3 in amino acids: CASSPTTGNNQPQHF. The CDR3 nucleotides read TGCGCCAGCAGCCCGACGACAGGGAACAATCAGCCCCAGCATTTT.

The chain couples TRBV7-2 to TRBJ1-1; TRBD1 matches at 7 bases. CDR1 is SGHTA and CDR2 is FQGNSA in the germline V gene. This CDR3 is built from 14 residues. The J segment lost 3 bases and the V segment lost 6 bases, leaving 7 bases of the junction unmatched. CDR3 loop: CASSLGTVHTEAFF. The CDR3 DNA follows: TGTGCCAGCAGTCTCGGGACAGTGCACACTGAAGCTTTCTTT.

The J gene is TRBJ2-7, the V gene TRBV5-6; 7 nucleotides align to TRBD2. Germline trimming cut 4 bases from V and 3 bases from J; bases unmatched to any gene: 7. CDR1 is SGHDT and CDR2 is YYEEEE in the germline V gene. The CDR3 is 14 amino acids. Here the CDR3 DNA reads TGTGCCAGCAGCGGCGGGGGATCTGACTACGAGCAGTACTTC. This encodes CASSGGGSDYEQYF.

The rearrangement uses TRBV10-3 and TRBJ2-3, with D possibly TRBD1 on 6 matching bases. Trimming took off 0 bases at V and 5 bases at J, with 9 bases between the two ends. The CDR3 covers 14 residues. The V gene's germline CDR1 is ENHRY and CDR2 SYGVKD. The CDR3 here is CAISESGAGDTQYF. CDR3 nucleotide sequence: TGTGCCATCAGTGAGTCGGGGGCGGGAGATACGCAGTATTTT.

The CDR3 sequence: CASSQVGWGTGTETEAFF. CDR3 nucleotide sequence: TGTGCCAGCAGCCAAGTAGGTTGGGGTACAGGGACGGAGACTGAAGCTTTCTTT. This chain uses TRBV4-2 with TRBJ1-1, with TRBD1 as a possible D gene (6 bases). The V and J ends lost 1 base and 5 bases respectively, with 23 bases between them. This CDR3 has 18 amino acids. Germline V CDR1 and CDR2: LGHNA, YNFKEQ.

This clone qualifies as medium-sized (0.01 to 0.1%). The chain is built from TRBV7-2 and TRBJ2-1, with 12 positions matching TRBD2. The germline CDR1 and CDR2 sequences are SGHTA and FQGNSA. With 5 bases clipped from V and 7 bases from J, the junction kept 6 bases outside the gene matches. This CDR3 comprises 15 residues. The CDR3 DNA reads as TGTGCCAGCAGCGTCACCACTAGCGGGGGGAATGAGCAGTTCTTC. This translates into CASSVTTSGGNEQFF.

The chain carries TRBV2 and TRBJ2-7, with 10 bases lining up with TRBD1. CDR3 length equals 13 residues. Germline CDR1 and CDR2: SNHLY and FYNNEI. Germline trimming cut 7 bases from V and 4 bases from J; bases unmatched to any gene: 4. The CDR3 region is CASTRTGGYEQYF. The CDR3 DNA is TGTGCCAGCACTCGGACAGGGGGTTACGAGCAGTACTTC.

The CDR3 DNA is TGTGCCAGCCTTCGGGCTAGCGGTCTATACAATGAGCAGTTCTTC. Protein product: CASLRASGLYNEQFF. V usage is TRBV2 and J usage is TRBJ2-1; 7 nucleotides line up with TRBD2. There are 15 residues in the CDR3. Germline V gene lookup returns CDR1 SNHLY and CDR2 FYNNEI. V was clipped by 8 bases and J by 4 bases; unmatched bases: 11. The variable domain in full, completed from reference TRBV2 and TRBJ2-1, reads EPEVTQTPSHQVTQMGQEVILRCVPISNHLYFYWYRQILGQKVEFLVSFYNNEISEKSEIFDDQFSVERPDGSNFTLKIRSTKLEDSAMYFCASLRASGLYNEQFFGPGTRLTVL.

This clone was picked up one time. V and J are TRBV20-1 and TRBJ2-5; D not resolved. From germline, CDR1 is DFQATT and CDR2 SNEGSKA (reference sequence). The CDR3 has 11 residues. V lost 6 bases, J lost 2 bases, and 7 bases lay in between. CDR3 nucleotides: TGCAGTGCCCGGATACAAGAGACCCAGTACTTC. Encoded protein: CSARIQETQYF.

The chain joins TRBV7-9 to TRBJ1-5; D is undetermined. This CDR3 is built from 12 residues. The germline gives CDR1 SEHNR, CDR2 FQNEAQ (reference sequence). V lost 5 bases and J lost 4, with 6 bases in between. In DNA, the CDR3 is TGTGCCAGCAGCGTAGATAATCAGCCCCAGCATTTT. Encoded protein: CASSVDNQPQHF.